The 30 T cell receptor beta chains listed next were all sequenced from one sample in a study of shared clonotypes between healthy human individuals. Some clones are missing from TCRdb's copy, which holds only in-frame ones; the method was immunoSEQ multiplex PCR. Counted here are about 700,000 clones, approximately 74% occurring once; the ten biggest clones make up 1.5% to 2%. The sequenced sample consisted of memory CD4+ T cells sorted from blood. This sample's subset: CD45RA-negative fraction. The receptors shown here come from a woman under 40 in good health.

The V call is TRBV14, the J call TRBJ2-7; D possibly corresponds to TRBD2 (6 bases). Germline CDR1 reads SGHDN; CDR2 reads FVKESK. The CDR3 contains 12 residues. Trimming removed 4 bases at V and 7 bases at J, with 11 bases between. The CDR3 region is CASSRGVWEQYF. The CDR3 bases are TGTGCCAGCAGCCGGGGGGTGTGGGAGCAGTACTTC. The whole variable domain, filled in from reference TRBV14 and TRBJ2-7, reads EAGVTQFPSHSVIEKGQTVTLRCDPISGHDNLYWYRRVMGKEIKFLLHFVKESKQDESGMPNNRFLAERTGGTYSTLKVQPAELEDSGVYFCASSRGVWEQYFGPGTRLTVT.

The chain recombines TRBV5-1 with TRBJ2-7, with 12 positions matching TRBD2. With V trimmed by 7 bases and J by 3 bases, 5 bases remained unmatched. The CDR3 sequence is 14 residues long. In germline, CDR1 is SGHRS, CDR2 YFSETQ. The CDR3 region is CASQGTSGLYEQYF. CDR3 DNA: TGCGCCAGCCAAGGGACTAGCGGGCTCTACGAGCAGTACTTC.

This clone was observed a single time. V usage is TRBV28 and J usage is TRBJ1-1, with D possibly being TRBD1 (5 bases). This CDR3 spans 14 amino acids. V shed 7 bases and J shed 0 bases, with 12 bases lying between them. Germline values: CDR1 MDHEN, CDR2 SYDVKM. The CDR3 coding sequence is TGTGCCAGCATGCGACAGCATCTGAACACTGAAGCTTTCTTT. It is translated as CASMRQHLNTEAFF.

This clone is a singleton in its sample. This rearrangement joins TRBV5-1 to TRBJ2-6, with TRBD1 matching over 9 bases. In germline, CDR1 is SGHRS, CDR2 YFSETQ. This CDR3 comprises 17 residues. V shed 3 bases, J shed 4 bases, and the junction held 8 bases outside the gene matches. CDR3 nucleotides: TGCGCCAGCAGCTCCGGGACAGGGCCCCTCGGGGCCAACGTCCTGACTTTC. Translated: CASSSGTGPLGANVLTF.

The J gene is TRBJ2-3, the V gene TRBV5-1; TRBD2 aligns across 9 bases. The CDR3 loop spans 15 amino acids. Germline loops: CDR1 SGHRS, CDR2 YFSETQ. J gave up 8 bases and V 1 base, and 8 bases lay outside the gene matches. CDR3 DNA: TGCGCCAGCAGCTTGAGTTTAGCGGGAGAGGGTACGCAGTATTTT. Its translation is CASSLSLAGEGTQYF.

The chain joins TRBV28 to TRBJ1-4, with no clear D. Germline assignment: CDR1 MDHEN and CDR2 SYDVKM. The V end was cut by 5 bases, the J end by 8 bases, with 15 bases between. This CDR3 comprises 14 residues. For the CDR3, the DNA is TGTGCCAGCAGTCCACTCCGGGAGGAGGAAAAACTGTTTTTT. Its translation: CASSPLREEEKLFF. The entire variable domain, with the rest obtained from reference TRBV28 and TRBJ1-4, is as follows: DVKVTQSSRYLVKRTGEKVFLECVQDMDHENMFWYRQDPGLGLRLIYFSYDVKMKEKGDIPEGYSVSREKKERFSLILESASTNQTSMYLCASSPLREEEKLFFGSGTQLSVL.

The V gene is TRBV27, the J gene TRBJ2-3, with D tentatively TRBD2 (5 bases). CDR1 and CDR2 (germline): MNHEY, SMNVEV (reference sequence). The CDR3 consists of 15 residues. V was pared by 5 bases and J by 2 bases, with 14 bases between. CDR3 in amino acids: CASSQRRGYTDTQYF. Written as DNA, the CDR3 is TGTGCCAGCAGTCAGCGTCGAGGGTACACAGATACGCAGTATTTT.

CDR3 DNA: TGTGCCAGCAGCTTTAAGGGTGGATCGGGGAACTATGGCTACACCTTC. Translation: CASSFKGGSGNYGYTF. The chain recombines TRBV5-5 with TRBJ1-2; no definite D call. In germline, CDR1 is SGHKS, CDR2 YYEKEE (reference sequence). The CDR3 is made up of 16 amino acids. The germline V and J ends were trimmed by 2 bases and 2 bases, with 16 bases remaining between them.

This clone came up a few times. The chain recombines TRBV15 with TRBJ2-3; 12 nucleotides line up with TRBD2. Germline V CDR1 and CDR2: LNHNV, YYDKDF (reference sequence). Trimming removed 2 bases from V and 5 bases from J; junction bases left unmatched: 5. This CDR3 comprises 16 residues. The CDR3 region has the DNA TGTGCCACCAGCAGAAGGACTAGCGGGACAGGAGATACGCAGTATTTT. Amino acid sequence: CATSRRTSGTGDTQYF. The whole variable domain, filled in from reference TRBV15 and TRBJ2-3, reads DAMVIQNPRYQVTQFGKPVTLSCSQTLNHNVMYWYQQKSSQAPKLLFHYYDKDFNNEADTPDNFQSRRPNTSFCFLDIRSPGLGDTAMYLCATSRRTSGTGDTQYFGPGTRLTVL.

The chain couples TRBV21-1 to TRBJ2-3; the table's D call TRBD2 went unverified against the DNA. TRBV21-1 is a documented pseudogene. The CDR3 runs to 17 residues. CDR3 nucleotides: TGTGCCAGCAGCAAAGTCGGGCTAGCGGGCCCGACAGATACGCAGTATTTT. Its protein is CASSKVGLAGPTDTQYF.

The rearrangement links TRBV9 to TRBJ2-5; TRBD2 agrees at 11 bases. The CDR3 runs to 16 residues. After removal of 3 bases from V and 4 bases from J, the junction contained 8 bases not matched to a gene. CDR1 and CDR2 (germline): SGDLS, YYNGEE. CDR3 residues: CASSAVLAGGRETQYF. The CDR3 DNA follows: TGTGCCAGCAGCGCGGTTCTAGCGGGAGGTCGAGAGACCCAGTACTTC.

The V gene is TRBV29-1, the J gene TRBJ2-2; 12 positions match TRBD2. The CDR3 sequence is 15 residues long. With V trimmed by 7 bases and J by 4 bases, 7 bases remained unmatched. The germline gives CDR1 SQVTM, CDR2 ANQGSEA. The CDR3 nucleotides read TGCAGCGCTAAGACTAGCGGGAGTCCCACCGGGGAGCTGTTTTTT. Its translation is CSAKTSGSPTGELFF.

J is TRBJ2-1 and V is TRBV18; D might be TRBD2 (5 bases). V was trimmed by 4 bases and J by 15 bases, leaving 25 bases between them. The CDR3 is 15 amino acids. Germline V CDR1 and CDR2: KGHSH, LQKENI. The CDR3 loop reads CASSRTDFQRQAPFF. Here the CDR3 DNA reads TGTGCCAGCTCACGAACCGACTTCCAGCGGCAAGCCCCGTTCTTC. The variable domain in full, with the rest retrieved from reference TRBV18 and TRBJ2-1, is NAGVMQNPRHLVRRRGQEARLRCSPMKGHSHVYWYRQLPEEGLKFMVYLQKENIIDESGMPKERFSAEFPKEGPSILRIQQVVRGDSAAYFCASSRTDFQRQAPFFGPGTRLTVL.

The CDR3 DNA reads TGTGCCAGCAGTTTACACATGAACTATGGCTACACCTTC. It yields the protein CASSLHMNYGYTF. This chain joins TRBV28 and TRBJ1-2; D unclear. Germline loops: CDR1 MDHEN, CDR2 SYDVKM. Trimming took 2 bases from V and 2 from J, leaving 6 bases between them. This CDR3 is built from 13 residues.

The chain couples TRBV2 to TRBJ2-5; tentative D call: TRBD1 (6 bases). V lost 5 bases and J 4 bases, leaving 11 bases between the germline ends. The CDR3 has 13 residues. Looked up from germline, CDR1 is SNHLY and CDR2 is FYNNEI. The CDR3 loop is CASSRNRAETQYF. The CDR3 DNA sequence: TGTGCCAGCAGTCGCAACAGGGCAGAGACCCAGTACTTC.

The CDR3 is CASSPSQGVVNTGELFF. In nucleotides, the CDR3 is TGTGCCAGCAGCCCATCACAGGGGGTGGTCAACACCGGGGAGCTGTTTTTT. The chain uses TRBV7-9 and TRBJ2-2; 8 positions match TRBD1. Germline V lookup: CDR1 SEHNR, CDR2 FQNEAQ (reference sequence). The CDR3 sequence is 17 residues long. The V segment lost 5 bases and the J segment 2 bases; nucleotides outside the gene matches: 10. Full variable domain (outside the CDR3, taken from reference TRBV7-9 and TRBJ2-2): DTGVSQNPRHKITKRGQNVTFRCDPISEHNRLYWYRQTLGQGPEFLTYFQNEAQLEKSRLLSDRFSAERPKGSFSTLEIQRTEQGDSAMYLCASSPSQGVVNTGELFFGEGSRLTVL.

As for this clone: Distinct nucleotide sequences in the sample also encode this CDR3. V usage is TRBV25-1 and J usage is TRBJ2-3; 9 bases align to TRBD1. The trim removed 2 bases at V and 3 bases at J, leaving 0 bases unmatched. The length of the CDR3 is 14 residues. The germline V gene encodes CDR1 MGHDK and CDR2 SYGVNS. CDR3 coding DNA: TGTGCCAGCAGTGAAGGACAGGGGACAGATACGCAGTATTTT. It codes for CASSEGQGTDTQYF.

This clone was picked up a small number of times. The chain employs TRBV28 and TRBJ2-6; 12 nucleotides align to TRBD1. The CDR3 has 19 residues. With 5 bases clipped from V and 3 bases from J, the junction kept 11 bases outside the gene matches. Per germline, CDR1 MDHEN and CDR2 SYDVKM. Written as DNA, the CDR3 is TGTGCCAGCAGTGCCCCCCCGGGACAGGGGGCTTATGGGGCCAACGTCCTGACTTTC. Its protein is CASSAPPGQGAYGANVLTF.

In its sample, this clone was seen once. The V gene is TRBV27, the J gene TRBJ1-5, with 7 nucleotides matching TRBD1. CDR3 size: 14 residues. Looked up from germline, CDR1 is MNHEY and CDR2 is SMNVEV (reference sequence). With 4 bases clipped from V and 4 bases from J, the junction kept 4 bases outside the gene matches. The DNA of the CDR3 is TGTGCCAGCAGTTCCCCAGGGGGTAATCAGCCCCAGCATTTT. Translating gives CASSSPGGNQPQHF.

The rearrangement joins TRBV7-2 to TRBJ1-5; D remains ambiguous. CDR1 and CDR2 from the germline V gene are SGHTA and FQGNSA. V was cut by 6 bases and J by 9 bases, with 18 bases left in between. The CDR3 is 14 amino acids. The CDR3 here is CASSRTTSYRPQHF. Here the CDR3 DNA reads TGTGCCAGCAGTCGCACCACTTCCTATCGGCCCCAGCATTTT.

The chain carries TRBV11-2 and TRBJ1-2; D may be TRBD1 (6 bases). V shed 4 bases and J shed 2 bases, with 17 bases lying between them. CDR3 length: 16 residues. The germline V gene encodes CDR1 SGHAT and CDR2 FQNNGV. CDR3 nucleotides: TGTGCCAGCAGCTCCCAACTGTTGGGGGCAAACTATGGCTACACCTTC. Protein sequence: CASSSQLLGANYGYTF. The complete variable domain, with remaining parts taken from reference TRBV11-2 and TRBJ1-2, reads EAGVAQSPRYKIIEKRQSVAFWCNPISGHATLYWYQQILGQGPKLLIQFQNNGVVDDSQLPKDRFSAERLKGVDSTLKIQPAKLEDSAVYLCASSSQLLGANYGYTFGSGTRLTVV.

The V call is TRBV27, the J call TRBJ1-3; no firm D call. Germline assignment: CDR1 MNHEY and CDR2 SMNVEV (reference sequence). Deletions cut 8 bases from V and 4 bases from J, with 9 bases between. CDR3 length: 12 residues. CDR3 coding DNA: TGTGCCAGCGCCGGACGAGGAAACACCATATATTTT. This sequence encodes CASAGRGNTIYF.

The rearrangement uses TRBV11-2 and TRBJ2-7, with 10 bases aligning to TRBD2. Trimming at V came to 3 bases and at J to 4 bases, leaving 15 bases not matched to a gene. Germline values: CDR1 SGHAT, CDR2 FQNNGV. The CDR3 consists of 18 residues. The DNA for the CDR3 is TGTGCCAGCAGCTTCGGGCTAGCGGGGGAGATAAAAGATTACGAGCAGTACTTC. It encodes CASSFGLAGEIKDYEQYF. The full variable domain, its missing parts supplied by reference TRBV11-2 and TRBJ2-7, is EAGVAQSPRYKIIEKRQSVAFWCNPISGHATLYWYQQILGQGPKLLIQFQNNGVVDDSQLPKDRFSAERLKGVDSTLKIQPAKLEDSAVYLCASSFGLAGEIKDYEQYFGPGTRLTVT.

The V gene is TRBV19, the J gene TRBJ2-3; D not resolved. CDR1 and CDR2 (germline): LNHDA, SQIVND (reference sequence). CDR3 length: 13 amino acids. With 5 bases removed from V and 2 bases from J, the gap between germline ends came to 8 bases. CDR3 sequence (DNA): TGTGCCAGTAGTGTGCCGAACACAGATACGCAGTATTTT. Encoded protein: CASSVPNTDTQYF. Full variable domain (rest looked up from reference TRBV19 and TRBJ2-3): DGGITQSPKYLFRKEGQNVTLSCEQNLNHDAMYWYRQDPGQGLRLIYYSQIVNDFQKGDIAEGYSVSREKKESFPLTVTSAQKNPTAFYLCASSVPNTDTQYFGPGTRLTVL.

This clone has just a few counts. Distinct nucleotide sequences in the sample also encode this CDR3. The genes are TRBV28 and TRBJ2-7, with a tentative D call TRBD2 (6 bases). The germline V gene encodes CDR1 MDHEN and CDR2 SYDVKM. Trimming pared 4 bases from V and 0 bases from J, leaving 10 bases between. CDR3 length equals 14 residues. CDR3 in amino acids: CASSSGLPSYEQYF. Here the CDR3 DNA reads TGTGCCAGCAGTTCTGGACTACCCTCCTACGAGCAGTACTTC.

The gene calls are TRBV6-6 and TRBJ2-2, with D perhaps TRBD2 (6 bases). Deletions cut 2 bases from V and 8 bases from J, with 18 bases between. The CDR3 is 16 amino acids. Germline V lookup: CDR1 MNHNY, CDR2 SVGAGI (reference sequence). CDR3 bases: TGTGCCAGCAGTTACCGGGGAGGCAACGGGGTGGGGGAGCTGTTTTTT. It translates to CASSYRGGNGVGELFF.

Points on this clone: Given a much more abundant clone one base away, this may be a read error. Other DNA variants within this sample encode the same CDR3. V is TRBV7-3 and J is TRBJ2-5; 7 positions match TRBD1. CDR1 is SGHTA, CDR2 FQGTGA, per germline. V lost 5 bases, J lost 2 bases, and 2 bases stayed unmatched. The CDR3 spans 13 residues. The CDR3 DNA follows: TGTGCCAGCAGCCTGGGACAGCAAGAGACCCAGTACTTC. Translation: CASSLGQQETQYF.

The chain carries TRBV11-3 and TRBJ2-7; no clear D gene. V gave up 4 bases and J gave up 5 bases, with 6 bases separating them. The CDR3 sequence is 11 residues long. From germline, CDR1 is SGHNT and CDR2 YENEEA. CDR3 residues: CASSSSNEQYF. In DNA form, the CDR3 reads TGTGCCAGCAGCTCGAGTAACGAGCAGTACTTC.

Points on this clone: A read error is possible here, since a much larger clone lies one base away. Other DNA variants within this sample encode the same CDR3. The J gene is TRBJ1-1, the V gene TRBV7-9; D gene uncertain. V gave up 3 bases and J gave up 1 base, with 6 bases separating them. The CDR3 runs 13 residues. CDR1 and CDR2 from the germline V gene are SEHNR and FQNEAQ (reference sequence). CDR3 in DNA: TGTGCCAGCAGCTTTCAGGAGAACACTGAAGCTTTCTTT. As protein: CASSFQENTEAFF.

The V gene is TRBV2, the J gene TRBJ1-4; 7 bases map to TRBD1. V trimming: 3 bases; J trimming: 8 bases; junction bases outside the gene matches: 6. This CDR3 spans 14 amino acids. Germline V CDR1 and CDR2: SNHLY, FYNNEI. The CDR3 loop is CASSDYRTGEKLFF. The CDR3 DNA follows: TGTGCCAGCAGTGATTATCGGACAGGCGAAAAACTGTTTTTT.